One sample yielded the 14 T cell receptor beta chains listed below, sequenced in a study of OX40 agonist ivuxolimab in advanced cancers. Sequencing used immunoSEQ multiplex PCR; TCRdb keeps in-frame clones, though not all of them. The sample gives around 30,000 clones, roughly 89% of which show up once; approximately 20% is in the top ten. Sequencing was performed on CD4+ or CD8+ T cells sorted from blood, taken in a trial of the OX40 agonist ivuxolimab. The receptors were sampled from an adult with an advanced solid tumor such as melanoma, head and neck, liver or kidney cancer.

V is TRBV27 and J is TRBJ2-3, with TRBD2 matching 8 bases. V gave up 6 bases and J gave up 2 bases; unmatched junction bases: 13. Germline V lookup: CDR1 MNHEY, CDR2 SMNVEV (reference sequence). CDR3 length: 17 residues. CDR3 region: CASSLYGGETPTDTQYF. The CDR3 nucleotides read TGTGCCAGCAGCCTTTACGGGGGGGAGACCCCCACAGATACGCAGTATTTT.

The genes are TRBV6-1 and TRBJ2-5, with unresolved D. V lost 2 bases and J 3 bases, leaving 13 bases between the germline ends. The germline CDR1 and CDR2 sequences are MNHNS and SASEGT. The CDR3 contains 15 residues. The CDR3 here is CASSEWAPRKETQYF. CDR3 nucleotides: TGTGCCAGCAGTGAATGGGCCCCGAGAAAAGAGACCCAGTACTTC.

The DNA for the CDR3 is TGTGCCAGCAGCTTTAGGTGGGTCAACACTGAAGCTTTCTTT. As protein: CASSFRWVNTEAFF. This chain uses TRBV5-6 with TRBJ1-1; D uncertain. The CDR3 is made up of 14 amino acids. Germline V gene sequence: CDR1 SGHDT, CDR2 YYEEEE. V lost 2 bases to trimming and J lost 2 bases, with 10 bases between them.

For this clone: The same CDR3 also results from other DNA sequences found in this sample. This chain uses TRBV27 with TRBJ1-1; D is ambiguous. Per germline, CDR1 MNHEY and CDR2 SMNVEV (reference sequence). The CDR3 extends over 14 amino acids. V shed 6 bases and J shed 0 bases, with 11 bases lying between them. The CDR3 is CASSLGRMNTEAFF. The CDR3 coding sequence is TGTGCCAGCAGCTTAGGCAGAATGAACACTGAAGCTTTCTTT.

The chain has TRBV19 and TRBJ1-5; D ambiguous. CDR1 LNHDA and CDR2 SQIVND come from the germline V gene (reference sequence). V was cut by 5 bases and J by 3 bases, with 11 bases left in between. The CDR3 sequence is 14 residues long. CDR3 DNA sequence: TGTGCCAGTAGTGGCCGGCAGTTCAATCAGCCCCAGCATTTT. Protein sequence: CASSGRQFNQPQHF.

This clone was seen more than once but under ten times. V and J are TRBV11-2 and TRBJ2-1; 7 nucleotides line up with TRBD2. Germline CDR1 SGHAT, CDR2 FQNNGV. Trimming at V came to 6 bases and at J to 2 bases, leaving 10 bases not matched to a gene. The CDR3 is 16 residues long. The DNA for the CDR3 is TGTGCCAGCAGGACATTTCTAGCGGAGGCCTACAATGAGCAGTTCTTC. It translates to CASRTFLAEAYNEQFF.

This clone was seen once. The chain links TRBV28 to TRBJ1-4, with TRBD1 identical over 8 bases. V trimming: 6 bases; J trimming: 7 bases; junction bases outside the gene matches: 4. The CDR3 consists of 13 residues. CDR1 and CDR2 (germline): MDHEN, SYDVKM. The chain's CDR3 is CASRRQGSEKLFF. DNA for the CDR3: TGTGCCAGCAGAAGACAGGGGAGTGAAAAACTGTTTTTT.

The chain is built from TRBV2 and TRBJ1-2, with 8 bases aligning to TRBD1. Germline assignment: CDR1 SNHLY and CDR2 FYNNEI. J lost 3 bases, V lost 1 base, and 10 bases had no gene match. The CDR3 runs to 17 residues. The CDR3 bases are TGTGCCAGCAGTGAAGGAGGGACAGGACAGGTGCACTATGGCTACACCTTC. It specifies CASSEGGTGQVHYGYTF.

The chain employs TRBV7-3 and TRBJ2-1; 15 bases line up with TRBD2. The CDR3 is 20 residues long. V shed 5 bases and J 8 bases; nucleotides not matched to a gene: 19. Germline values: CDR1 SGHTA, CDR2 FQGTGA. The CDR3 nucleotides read TGTGCCAGCAGCCCCGCTCCGGGACTAGCGGGGGGCGTTTTAGGCTATGAGCAGTTCTTC. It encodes CASSPAPGLAGGVLGYEQFF.

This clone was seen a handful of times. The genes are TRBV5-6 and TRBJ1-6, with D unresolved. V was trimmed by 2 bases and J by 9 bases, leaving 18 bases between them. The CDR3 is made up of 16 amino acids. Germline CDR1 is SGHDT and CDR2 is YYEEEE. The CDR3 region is CASSLPGGGFASPLHF. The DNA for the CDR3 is TGTGCCAGCAGCTTACCGGGCGGCGGATTTGCTTCACCCCTCCACTTT.

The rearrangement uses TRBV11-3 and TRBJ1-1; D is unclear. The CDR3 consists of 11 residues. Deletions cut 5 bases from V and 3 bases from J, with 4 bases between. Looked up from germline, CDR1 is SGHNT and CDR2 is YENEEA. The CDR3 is CASSPYTEAFF. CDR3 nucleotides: TGTGCCAGCAGCCCATACACTGAAGCTTTCTTT.

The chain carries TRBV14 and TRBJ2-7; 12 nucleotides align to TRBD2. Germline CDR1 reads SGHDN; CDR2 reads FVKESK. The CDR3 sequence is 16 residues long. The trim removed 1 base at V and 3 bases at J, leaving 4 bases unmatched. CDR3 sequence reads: CASSQGLAGAYYEQYF. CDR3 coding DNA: TGTGCCAGCAGCCAAGGACTAGCGGGAGCTTACTACGAGCAGTACTTC.

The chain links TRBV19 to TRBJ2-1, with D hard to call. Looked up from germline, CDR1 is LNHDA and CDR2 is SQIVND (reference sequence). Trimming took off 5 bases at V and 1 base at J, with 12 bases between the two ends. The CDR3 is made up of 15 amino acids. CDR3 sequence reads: CASSLSLNSYNEQFF. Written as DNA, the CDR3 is TGTGCCAGTAGTCTCAGTCTTAATTCCTACAATGAGCAGTTCTTC.

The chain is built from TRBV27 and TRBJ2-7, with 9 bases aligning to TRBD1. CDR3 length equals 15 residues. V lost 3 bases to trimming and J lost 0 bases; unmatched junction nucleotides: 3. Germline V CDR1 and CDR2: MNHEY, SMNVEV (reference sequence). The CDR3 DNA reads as TGTGCCAGCAGTTTTCCGGGACAGGGCTCCTACGAGCAGTACTTC. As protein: CASSFPGQGSYEQYF.